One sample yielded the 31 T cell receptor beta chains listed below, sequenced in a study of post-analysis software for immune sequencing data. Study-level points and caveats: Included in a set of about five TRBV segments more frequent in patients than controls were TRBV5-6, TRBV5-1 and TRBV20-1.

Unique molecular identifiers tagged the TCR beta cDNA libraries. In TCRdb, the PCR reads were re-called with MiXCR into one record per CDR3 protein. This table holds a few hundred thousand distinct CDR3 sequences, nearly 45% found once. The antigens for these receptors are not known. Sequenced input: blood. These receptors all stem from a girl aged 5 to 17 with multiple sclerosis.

The CDR3 loop is CASGKARSYTF. In DNA, the CDR3 is TGTGCCAGTGGTAAGGCTAGGAGCTACACCTTC. The chain couples TRBV12-3 or TRBV12-4 to TRBJ1-2, with no clear D. Trimming pared 9 bases from V and 9 bases from J, leaving 14 bases between. The CDR3 sequence is 11 residues long.

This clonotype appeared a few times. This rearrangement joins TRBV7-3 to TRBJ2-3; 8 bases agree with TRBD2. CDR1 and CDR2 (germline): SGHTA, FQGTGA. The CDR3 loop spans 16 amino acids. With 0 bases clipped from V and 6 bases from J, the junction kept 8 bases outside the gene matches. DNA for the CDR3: TGTGCCAGCAGCTTAACTTCAGCGGGAGAAGCGGATACGCAGTATTTT. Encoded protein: CASSLTSAGEADTQYF.

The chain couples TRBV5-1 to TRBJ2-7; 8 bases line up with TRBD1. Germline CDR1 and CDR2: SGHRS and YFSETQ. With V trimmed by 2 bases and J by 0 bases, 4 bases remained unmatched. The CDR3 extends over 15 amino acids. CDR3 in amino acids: CASSFLGQGSYEQYF. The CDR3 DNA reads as TGCGCCAGCAGCTTCTTAGGACAGGGCTCCTACGAGCAGTACTTC.

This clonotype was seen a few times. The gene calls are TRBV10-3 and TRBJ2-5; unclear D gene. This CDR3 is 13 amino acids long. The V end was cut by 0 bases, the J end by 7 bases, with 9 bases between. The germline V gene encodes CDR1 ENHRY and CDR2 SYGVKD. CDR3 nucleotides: TGTGCCATCAGTGAGTCGGAGTGGGGGACCCAGTACTTC. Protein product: CAISESEWGTQYF.

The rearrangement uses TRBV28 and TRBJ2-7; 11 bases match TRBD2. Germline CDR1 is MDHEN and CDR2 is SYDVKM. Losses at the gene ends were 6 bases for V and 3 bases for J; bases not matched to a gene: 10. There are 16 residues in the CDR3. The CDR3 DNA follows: TGTGCCAGCAGCGCTCTAGCGGGAGGTGCCAACTACGAGCAGTACTTC. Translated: CASSALAGGANYEQYF. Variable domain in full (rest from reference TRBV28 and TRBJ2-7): DVKVTQSSRYLVKRTGEKVFLECVQDMDHENMFWYRQDPGLGLRLIYFSYDVKMKEKGDIPEGYSVSREKKERFSLILESASTNQTSMYLCASSALAGGANYEQYFGPGTRLTVT.

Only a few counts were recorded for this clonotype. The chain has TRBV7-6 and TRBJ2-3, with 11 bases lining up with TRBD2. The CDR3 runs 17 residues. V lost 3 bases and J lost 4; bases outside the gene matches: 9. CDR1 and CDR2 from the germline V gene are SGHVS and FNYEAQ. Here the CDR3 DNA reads TGTGCCAGCAGCTTTCTAGCGGGAGGCGCCGGGGCAGATACGCAGTATTTT. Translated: CASSFLAGGAGADTQYF.

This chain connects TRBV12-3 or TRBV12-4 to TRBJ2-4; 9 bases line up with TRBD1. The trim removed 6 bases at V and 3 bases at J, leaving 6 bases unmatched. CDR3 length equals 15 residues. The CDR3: CASSQGQGVKNIQYF. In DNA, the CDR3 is TGTGCCAGCAGCCAGGGACAGGGAGTCAAAAACATTCAGTACTTC.

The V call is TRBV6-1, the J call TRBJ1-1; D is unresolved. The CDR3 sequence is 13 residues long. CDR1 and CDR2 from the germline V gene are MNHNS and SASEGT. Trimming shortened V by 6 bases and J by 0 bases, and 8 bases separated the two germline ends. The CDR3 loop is CASSVQLNTEAFF. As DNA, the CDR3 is TGTGCCAGCAGCGTACAGCTGAACACTGAAGCTTTCTTT.

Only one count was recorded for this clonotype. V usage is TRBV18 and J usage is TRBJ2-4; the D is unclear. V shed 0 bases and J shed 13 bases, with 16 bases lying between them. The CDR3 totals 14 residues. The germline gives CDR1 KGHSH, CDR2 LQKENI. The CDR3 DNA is TGTGCCAGCTCACCACCGATCGACGGCTACGAACAGTACTTC. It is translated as CASSPPIDGYEQYF.

This CDR3 is CAISERTSGYEQYF. The CDR3 region has the DNA TGTGCCATCAGTGAAAGGACTAGCGGTTACGAGCAGTACTTC. V gene TRBV10-3 combines with J gene TRBJ2-7; 10 nucleotides agree with TRBD2. The CDR3 consists of 14 residues. The germline V gene has CDR1 ENHRY and CDR2 SYGVKD. Trimming took 3 bases from V and 4 from J; bases not matched to a gene: 3.

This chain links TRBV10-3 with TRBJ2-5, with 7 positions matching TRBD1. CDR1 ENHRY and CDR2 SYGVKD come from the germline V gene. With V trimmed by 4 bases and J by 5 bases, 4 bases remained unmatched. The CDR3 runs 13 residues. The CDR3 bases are TGTGCCATCAGTGTGACAGGGCCCGAGACCCAGTACTTC. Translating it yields CAISVTGPETQYF.

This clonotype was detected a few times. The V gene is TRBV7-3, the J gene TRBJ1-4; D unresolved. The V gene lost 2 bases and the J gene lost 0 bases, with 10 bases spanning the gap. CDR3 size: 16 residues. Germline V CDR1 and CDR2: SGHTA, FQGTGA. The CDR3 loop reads CASSLGRIATNEKLFF. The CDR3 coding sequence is TGTGCCAGCAGCTTAGGAAGAATTGCAACTAATGAAAAACTGTTTTTT. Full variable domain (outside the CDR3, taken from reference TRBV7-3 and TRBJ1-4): GAGVSQTPSNKVTEKGKYVELRCDPISGHTALYWYRQSLGQGPEFLIYFQGTGAADDSGLPNDRFFAVRPEGSVSTLKIQRTERGDSAVYLCASSLGRIATNEKLFFGSGTQLSVL.

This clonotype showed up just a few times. CDR3 in amino acids: CASSSASSSYNEQFF. The DNA for the CDR3 is TGTGCCAGCAGCTCCGCATCTAGCTCCTACAATGAGCAGTTCTTC. The rearrangement uses TRBV7-2 and TRBJ2-1; D remains ambiguous. Trimming took 4 bases from V and 0 from J, leaving 10 bases between them. From germline, CDR1 is SGHTA and CDR2 FQGNSA. This CDR3 comprises 15 residues.

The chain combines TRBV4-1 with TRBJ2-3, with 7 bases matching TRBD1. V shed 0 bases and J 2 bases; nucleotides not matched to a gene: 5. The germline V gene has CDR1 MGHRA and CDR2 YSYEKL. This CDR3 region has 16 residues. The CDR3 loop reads CASSQEPGTDTDTQYF. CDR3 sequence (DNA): TGCGCCAGCAGCCAAGAACCGGGGACAGACACAGATACGCAGTATTTT.

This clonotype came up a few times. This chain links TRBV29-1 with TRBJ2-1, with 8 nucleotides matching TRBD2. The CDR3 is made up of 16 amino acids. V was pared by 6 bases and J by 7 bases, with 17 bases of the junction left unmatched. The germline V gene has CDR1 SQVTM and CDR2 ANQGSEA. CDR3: CSVDTFPGLAYNEQFF. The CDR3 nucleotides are TGCAGCGTGGACACGTTCCCAGGACTAGCTTATAATGAGCAGTTCTTC.

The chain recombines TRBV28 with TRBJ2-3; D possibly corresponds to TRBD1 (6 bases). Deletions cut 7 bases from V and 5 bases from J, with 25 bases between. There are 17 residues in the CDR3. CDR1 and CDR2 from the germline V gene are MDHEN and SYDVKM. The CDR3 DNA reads TGTGCCAGCACCGACTCCGATAGAAAACTCAGGGGAGATACGCAGTATTTT. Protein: CASTDSDRKLRGDTQYF. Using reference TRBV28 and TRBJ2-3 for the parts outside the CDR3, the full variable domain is DVKVTQSSRYLVKRTGEKVFLECVQDMDHENMFWYRQDPGLGLRLIYFSYDVKMKEKGDIPEGYSVSREKKERFSLILESASTNQTSMYLCASTDSDRKLRGDTQYFGPGTRLTVL.

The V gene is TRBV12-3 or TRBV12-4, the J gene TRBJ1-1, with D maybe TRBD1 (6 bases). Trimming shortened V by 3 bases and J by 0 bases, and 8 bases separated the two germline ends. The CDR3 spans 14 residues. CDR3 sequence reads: CASSFTGMNTEAFF. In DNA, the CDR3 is TGTGCCAGCAGTTTTACAGGGATGAACACTGAAGCTTTCTTT.

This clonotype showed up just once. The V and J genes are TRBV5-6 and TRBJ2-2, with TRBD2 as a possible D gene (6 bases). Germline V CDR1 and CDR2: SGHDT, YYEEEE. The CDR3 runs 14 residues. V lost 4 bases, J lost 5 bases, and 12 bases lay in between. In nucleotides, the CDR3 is TGTGCCAGCAGCGAGATCGGGACTACCGGGGAGCTGTTTTTT. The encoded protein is CASSEIGTTGELFF. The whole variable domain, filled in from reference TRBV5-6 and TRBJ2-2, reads DAGVTQSPTHLIKTRGQQVTLRCSPKSGHDTVSWYQQALGQGPQFIFQYYEEEERQRGNFPDRFSGHQFPNYSSELNVNALLLGDSALYLCASSEIGTTGELFFGEGSRLTVL.

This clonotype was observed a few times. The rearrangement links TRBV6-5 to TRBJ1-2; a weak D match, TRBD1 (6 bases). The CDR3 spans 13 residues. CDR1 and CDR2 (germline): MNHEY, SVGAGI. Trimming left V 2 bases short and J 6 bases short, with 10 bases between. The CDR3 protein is CASSYHRADGYTF. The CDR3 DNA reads TGTGCCAGCAGTTACCACAGGGCGGATGGCTACACCTTC.

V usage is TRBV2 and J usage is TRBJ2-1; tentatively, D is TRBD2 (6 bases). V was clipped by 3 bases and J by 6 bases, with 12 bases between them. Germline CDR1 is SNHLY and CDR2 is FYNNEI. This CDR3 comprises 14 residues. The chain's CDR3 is CASSEEGPGNEQFF. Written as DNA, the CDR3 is TGTGCCAGCAGTGAGGAGGGCCCGGGCAATGAGCAGTTCTTC.

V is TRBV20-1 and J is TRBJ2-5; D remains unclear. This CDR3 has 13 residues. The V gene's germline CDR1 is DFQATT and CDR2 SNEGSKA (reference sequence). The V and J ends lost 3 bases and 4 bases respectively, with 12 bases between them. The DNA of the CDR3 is TGCAGTGCTAGCCGACGAGGACCAGAGACCCAGTACTTC. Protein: CSASRRGPETQYF.

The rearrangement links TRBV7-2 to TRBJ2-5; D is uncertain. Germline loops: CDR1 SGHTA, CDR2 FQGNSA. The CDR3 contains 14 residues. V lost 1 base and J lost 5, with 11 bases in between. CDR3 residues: CASSLGLRRETQYF. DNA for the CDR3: TGTGCCAGCAGCTTAGGCCTTCGAAGGGAGACCCAGTACTTC.

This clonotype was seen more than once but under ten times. The CDR3 DNA reads TGTGCCAGCAGCCAAGAGACGGCAGCCTACGAGCAGTACTTC. Residues: CASSQETAAYEQYF. The rearrangement joins TRBV3-1 to TRBJ2-7; D is uncertain. CDR1 LGHDT and CDR2 YNNKEL come from the germline V gene (reference sequence). V lost 0 bases to trimming and J lost 2 bases, with 8 bases between them. The CDR3 runs to 14 residues.

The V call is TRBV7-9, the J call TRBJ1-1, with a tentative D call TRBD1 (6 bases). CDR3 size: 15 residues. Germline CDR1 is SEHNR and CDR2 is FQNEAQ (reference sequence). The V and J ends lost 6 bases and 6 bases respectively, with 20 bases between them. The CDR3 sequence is CASSSTGGILPEAFF. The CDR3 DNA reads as TGTGCCAGCAGTTCGACAGGAGGGATCTTGCCTGAAGCTTTCTTT.

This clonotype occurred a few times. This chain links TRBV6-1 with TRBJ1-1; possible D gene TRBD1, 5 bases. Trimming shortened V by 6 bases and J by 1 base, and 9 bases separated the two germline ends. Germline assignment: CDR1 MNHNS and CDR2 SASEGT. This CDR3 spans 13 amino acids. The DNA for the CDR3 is TGTGCCAGCAGAAGGGGATCGAACACTGAAGCTTTCTTT. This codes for CASRRGSNTEAFF.

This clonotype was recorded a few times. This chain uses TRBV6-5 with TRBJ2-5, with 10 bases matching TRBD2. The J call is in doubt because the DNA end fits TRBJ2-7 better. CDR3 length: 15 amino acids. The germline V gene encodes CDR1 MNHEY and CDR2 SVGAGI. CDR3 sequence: CASRLYASGSSEQYF. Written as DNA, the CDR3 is TGTGCCAGCAGACTCTACGCTAGCGGGAGCTCCGAGCAGTACTTC.

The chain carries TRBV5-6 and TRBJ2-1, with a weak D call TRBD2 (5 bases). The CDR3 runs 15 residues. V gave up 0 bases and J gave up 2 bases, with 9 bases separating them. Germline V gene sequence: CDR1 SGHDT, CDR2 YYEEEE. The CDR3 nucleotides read TGTGCCAGCAGCTTGGGGACTCGAACCTACAATGAGCAGTTCTTC. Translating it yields CASSLGTRTYNEQFF. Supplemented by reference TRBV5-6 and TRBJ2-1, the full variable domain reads DAGVTQSPTHLIKTRGQQVTLRCSPKSGHDTVSWYQQALGQGPQFIFQYYEEEERQRGNFPDRFSGHQFPNYSSELNVNALLLGDSALYLCASSLGTRTYNEQFFGPGTRLTVL.

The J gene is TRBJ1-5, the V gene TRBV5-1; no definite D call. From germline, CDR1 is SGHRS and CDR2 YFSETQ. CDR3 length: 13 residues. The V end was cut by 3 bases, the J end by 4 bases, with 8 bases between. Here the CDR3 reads CASSSDWNQPQHF. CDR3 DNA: TGCGCCAGCAGCTCGGACTGGAATCAGCCCCAGCATTTT.

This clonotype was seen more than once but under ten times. CDR3 amino acids: CSARGDRGYNEQFF. The CDR3 DNA follows: TGCAGTGCTAGAGGGGACAGGGGCTACAATGAGCAGTTCTTC. The V call is TRBV20-1, the J call TRBJ2-1; TRBD1 matches at 10 bases. Germline CDR1 is DFQATT and CDR2 is SNEGSKA (reference sequence). This CDR3 region has 14 residues. J lost 3 bases, V lost 1 base, and 0 bases had no gene match.

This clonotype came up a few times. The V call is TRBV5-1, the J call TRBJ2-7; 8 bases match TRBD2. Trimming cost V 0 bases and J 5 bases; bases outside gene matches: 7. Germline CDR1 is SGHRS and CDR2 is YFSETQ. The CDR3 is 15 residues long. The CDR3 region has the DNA TGCGCCAGCAGCTTGGGCCAGCGGGAGACCGACGAGCAGTACTTC. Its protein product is CASSLGQRETDEQYF.

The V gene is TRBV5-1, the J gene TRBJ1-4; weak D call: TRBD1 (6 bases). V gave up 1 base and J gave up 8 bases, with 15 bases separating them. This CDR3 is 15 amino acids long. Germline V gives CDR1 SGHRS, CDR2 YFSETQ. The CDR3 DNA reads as TGCGCCAGCAGCTTGTCACCAGGGGAAAAAGAAAAACTGTTTTTT. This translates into CASSLSPGEKEKLFF.